One T cell receptor beta chain is described in this entry. This CDR3 region has 17 residues. Trimming cost V 5 bases and J 6 bases; bases outside gene matches: 13. Germline lookup yields CDR1 SGHAT and CDR2 FQNNGV. The entry originates in a study of blood T cell repertoires in COVID-19. Study-wide background: Samples taken during acute and convalescent COVID-19 were collected in the United States, Italy and Spain. From T cells, B-cell-depleted T cells, or PBMCs came the material, which was cDNA or gDNA.

As processed by the authors: Using reference gene primer amplification, nucleated cell counts were estimated. Clones were read by immunoSEQ multiplex PCR, and TCRdb kept only the in-frame ones, dropping some. V and J calls and clone size come straight from that table; D and trimming were deduced from the DNA. The repertoire consists of about 260,000 clones, with roughly 90% occurring once and the leading ten covering approximately 3.8%. The clonotype was recovered from a man aged 55-75 years who had recovered from COVID-19. The sample was peripheral blood. V gene TRBV11-2 combines with J gene TRBJ1-1; TRBD1 agrees at 12 bases. The CDR3 DNA reads as TGTGCCAGCAGCCCCGGGCGGGGACAGGGGGCTATCGCTGAAGCTTTCTTT. It specifies CASSPGRGQGAIAEAFF.